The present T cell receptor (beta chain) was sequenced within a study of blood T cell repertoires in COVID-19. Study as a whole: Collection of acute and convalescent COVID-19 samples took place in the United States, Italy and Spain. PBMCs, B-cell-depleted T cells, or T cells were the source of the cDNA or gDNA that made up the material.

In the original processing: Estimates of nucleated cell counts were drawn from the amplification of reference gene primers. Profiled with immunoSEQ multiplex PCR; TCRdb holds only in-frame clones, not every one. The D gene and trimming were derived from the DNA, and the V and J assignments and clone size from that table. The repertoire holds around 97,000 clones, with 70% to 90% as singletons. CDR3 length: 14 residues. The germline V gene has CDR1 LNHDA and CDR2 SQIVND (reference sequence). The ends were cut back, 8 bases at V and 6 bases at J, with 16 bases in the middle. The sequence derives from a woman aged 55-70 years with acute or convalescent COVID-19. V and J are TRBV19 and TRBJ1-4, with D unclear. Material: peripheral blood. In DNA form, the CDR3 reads TGTGCCAGTGGCCTTCTCGGGGTCGATGAAAAACTGTTTTTT. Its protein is CASGLLGVDEKLFF.